These T cell receptor beta chains were read from a single sample in a study of radiotherapy plus CTLA-4 blockade in lung cancer. Sequencing was performed with immunoSEQ multiplex PCR; in TCRdb, only in-frame clones are kept and a portion is missing. Of roughly 70,000 clones in the sample, around nine tenths are singletons; the top ten hold around two fifths. Sequencing used peripheral blood, obtained from a patient treated with radiotherapy plus ipilimumab. The receptors were sampled from a human donor with non-small cell lung cancer that progressed on radiotherapy plus ipilimumab. CDR3s include the opening cysteine and the closing phenylalanine or tryptophan. Fields, in order: J gene, V gene, clone size, D gene, CDR3 protein, CDR3 DNA. The D gene is left open where the match is weak. Clone size, where shown, is once, few, many, or a class for clones that have expanded.

>TRBJ1-2|TRBV2|-|TRBD1
CASTRTGGVYGYTF
TGTGCCAGCACCCGGACAGGGGGCGTCTATGGCTACACCTTC
>TRBJ2-2|TRBV4-2|-|TRBD2
CASSQDGREGDTGELFF
TGTGCCAGCAGCCAAGATGGGCGGGAGGGCGACACCGGGGAGCTGTTTTTT
>TRBJ2-1|TRBV5-4|once|TRBD2
CASSPGLAGVPDEQFF
TGTGCCAGCAGCCCGGGACTAGCGGGAGTACCTGATGAGCAGTTCTTC
>TRBJ2-1|TRBV9|-|TRBD2
CASSPRLTSGNEQFF
TGTGCCAGCAGCCCCCGCCTCACTAGCGGAAATGAGCAGTTCTTC
>TRBJ2-1|TRBV18|once|-
CASSLNSYNEQFF
TGTGCCAGCTCACTTAACTCCTACAATGAGCAGTTCTTC
>TRBJ2-7|TRBV29-1|-|TRBD1
CSVGQGHEQYF
TGCAGCGTGGGACAGGGTCACGAGCAGTACTTC
>TRBJ2-7|TRBV5-6|-|-
CASSGRVFYEQYF
TGTGCCAGCAGCGGCAGAGTGTTCTACGAGCAGTACTTC
>TRBJ2-1|TRBV11-2|-|TRBD2
CASSRIAGRYNEQFF
TGTGCCAGCAGCCGAATAGCGGGCCGGTACAATGAGCAGTTCTTC
>TRBJ2-5|TRBV5-6|-|TRBD1
CASSFPGQGTETQYF
TGTGCCAGCAGCTTCCCGGGACAGGGGACGGAGACCCAGTACTTC
>TRBJ1-3|TRBV25-1|-|TRBD1
CASRRQGESGNTIYF
TGTGCCAGCAGGAGACAGGGAGAGTCTGGAAACACCATATATTTT
>TRBJ2-5|TRBV15|-|TRBD2
CATSRGLVDGGGPETQYF
TGTGCCACCAGCAGAGGATTAGTCGATGGGGGAGGGCCAGAGACCCAGTACTTC
>TRBJ1-2|TRBV13|-|TRBD1
CASSPSDRVTGYTF
TGTGCCAGCAGCCCATCTGACAGGGTGACTGGCTACACCTTC
>TRBJ1-5|TRBV7-2|-|-
CASSPGADQPQHF
TGTGCCAGCAGCCCAGGGGCAGATCAGCCCCAGCATTTT
>TRBJ2-3|TRBV7-3|-|-
CASSPPNRPDTQYF
TGTGCCAGCAGCCCTCCCAACCGGCCAGATACGCAGTATTTT
>TRBJ2-5|TRBV7-2|-|-
CASSLSRETQYF
TGTGCCAGCAGCTTATCCCGGGAGACCCAGTACTTC
>TRBJ2-3|TRBV28|medium-sized|TRBD2
CASSLVSGRGADTQYF
TGTGCCAGCAGTTTGGTTAGCGGGAGAGGGGCAGATACGCAGTATTTT
>TRBJ1-1|TRBV4-1|-|-
CASSPSRDTEAFF
TGCGCCAGCAGCCCAAGCCGGGACACTGAAGCTTTCTTT
>TRBJ2-3|TRBV2|-|TRBD2
CASSLAGGGTDTQYF
TGTGCCAGCAGCTTAGCGGGAGGAGGCACAGATACGCAGTATTTT
>TRBJ2-1|TRBV11-1|-|-
CASSLYGDSYNEQFF
TGTGCCAGCAGCCTCTACGGGGACTCCTACAATGAGCAGTTCTTC
>TRBJ1-5|TRBV15|-|TRBD1
CATSSGQGATHSNQPQHF
TGTGCCACCAGCTCAGGACAGGGGGCAACCCATAGCAATCAGCCCCAGCATTTT
>TRBJ2-4|TRBV19|-|TRBD1
CASSTSGTENIQYF
TGTGCCAGTAGTACATCCGGGACAGAAAACATTCAGTACTTC
>TRBJ1-2|TRBV4-1|-|-
CASSQGPGQGYGYTF
TGCGCCAGCAGCCAGGGCCCCGGGCAGGGCTATGGCTACACCTTC
>TRBJ1-2|TRBV4-1|-|TRBD1
CASSQVSRTGGVSGYTF
TGCGCCAGCAGCCAAGTGTCTCGGACAGGGGGCGTTAGCGGCTACACCTTC
>TRBJ2-3|TRBV28|-|-
CASSLSAGRTDTQYF
TGTGCCAGCAGTTTATCTGCGGGGCGCACAGATACGCAGTATTTT
>TRBJ1-1|TRBV11-2|-|-
CASSQDTVNTEAFF
TGTGCCAGCAGCCAGGACACGGTAAACACTGAAGCTTTCTTT
>TRBJ1-5|TRBV30|-|TRBD1
CAWSRDRGGQPQHF
TGTGCCTGGTCCCGGGACAGGGGTGGACAGCCCCAGCATTTT
>TRBJ2-3|TRBV5-8|-|-
CASSLGSYSATDTQYF
TGTGCCAGCAGCTTGGGTAGTTATTCAGCCACAGATACGCAGTATTTT
>TRBJ1-2|TRBV28|-|TRBD1
CASSSLIQGGNYGYTF
TGTGCCAGCAGTTCGCTGATACAGGGGGGGAACTATGGCTACACCTTC
>TRBJ2-2|TRBV5-1|-|TRBD2
CASSLASGTSGNTGELLF
TGCGCCAGCAGCTTGGCCTCCGGGACTAGCGGAAATACCGGGGAGCTGCTTTTT